The TCR beta chain under discussion was sequenced for a study of shared clonotypes between healthy human individuals. Study-wide background: A few men and a couple of women, aged 18 to 49, were donors. Three CD4 naive, three CD4 memory, two CD8 naive and one CD8 memory plate were used per donor.

Naive CD8 cells lacked CD45RO, underwent positive selection for CCR7 and left out terminally differentiated effector memory CD45RA+ cells. The J segment lost 3 bases and the V segment lost 3 bases, leaving 4 bases of the junction unmatched. The germline V gene encodes CDR1 SQVTM and CDR2 ANQGSEA. This CDR3 comprises 13 residues. Profiling relied on immunoSEQ multiplex PCR, and the TCRdb table lists in-frame clones only, not all of them. In the table there are approximately 840,000 clones, approximately 96% of which are singletons. This TCR was sampled from a young man in good health. This chain links TRBV29-1 with TRBJ2-7; TRBD1 aligns across 8 bases. Sequencing used naive CD8+ T cells sorted from blood. CDR3 residues: CSVERQGIYEQYF. CDR3 DNA: TGCAGCGTTGAGCGACAGGGGATCTACGAGCAGTACTTC.